This T cell receptor beta chain was sequenced during a study of T cell responses to AZD1222 COVID-19 vaccine. About the study: Whether given at about 4 or about 12 weeks, second doses were pooled.

General observations from the study: The study found vaccine-associated CD4 TCRs spanning spike, dominant at 160-218 and 743-854. Most donors were white British, females outnumbered males, and clonal diversity was possibly underestimated.

Generated by immunoSEQ multiplex PCR, the TCRdb table keeps only in-frame clones and is missing some. The table lists more than 95,000 clones, roughly 87% of them singletons. The CDR3 is made up of 15 amino acids. Germline values: CDR1 KGHSH, CDR2 LQKENI. V lost 6 bases, J lost 6 bases, and 18 bases lay in between. For this clone: What it binds is not known.

Sequencing used peripheral blood, obtained on day 0 of AZD1222 vaccination. This chain joins TRBV18 and TRBJ2-4, with D perhaps matching TRBD1 (5 bases). The sequence was obtained from an adult in good health. CDR3 nucleotide sequence: TGTGCCAGCTCTCCTTCCCCGACAGCTGGAAACATTCAGTACTTC. Protein: CASSPSPTAGNIQYF.